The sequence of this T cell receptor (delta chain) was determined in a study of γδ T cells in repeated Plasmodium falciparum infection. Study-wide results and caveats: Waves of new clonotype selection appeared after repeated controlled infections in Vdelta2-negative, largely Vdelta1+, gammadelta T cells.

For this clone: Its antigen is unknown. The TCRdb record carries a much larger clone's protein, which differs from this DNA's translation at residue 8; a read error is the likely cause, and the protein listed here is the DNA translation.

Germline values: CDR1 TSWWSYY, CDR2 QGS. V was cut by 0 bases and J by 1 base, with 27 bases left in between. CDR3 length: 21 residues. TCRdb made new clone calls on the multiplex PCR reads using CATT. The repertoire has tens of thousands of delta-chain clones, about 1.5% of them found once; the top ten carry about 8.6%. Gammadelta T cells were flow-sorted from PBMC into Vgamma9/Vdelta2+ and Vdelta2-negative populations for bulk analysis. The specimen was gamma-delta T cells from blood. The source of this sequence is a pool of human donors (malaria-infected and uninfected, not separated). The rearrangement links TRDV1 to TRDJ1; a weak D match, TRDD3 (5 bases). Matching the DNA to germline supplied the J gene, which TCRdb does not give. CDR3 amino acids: CALGELKQTGHHQWGTDKLIF. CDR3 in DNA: TGTGCTCTTGGGGAACTCAAGCAGACGGGTCACCATCAATGGGGCACCGATAAACTCATCTTT.